At least ten counts were recorded for the clone carrying this T cell receptor (beta chain). These data are taken from a study of CD8 T cells in ankylosing spondylitis. TCRdb reprocessed the 5' RACE reads via MiXCR and lists one record per CDR3 protein. The profile covers approximately 140,000 distinct CDR3 sequences, with approximately 9.2% appearing a single time and roughly 7.2% taken by the ten largest. Source material: synovial fluid, either unsorted or a sorted T cell fraction (not recorded which). The receptor was isolated from a male donor with ankylosing spondylitis.

The CDR3 reads CASSGDISGAFF. Written as DNA, the CDR3 is TGCGCCAGCAGCGGAGACATTTCTGGAGCTTTCTTT. The J gene is TRBJ1-1, the V gene TRBV5-1; D not certain. CDR1 is SGHRS and CDR2 is YFSETQ in the germline V gene. Trimming shortened V by 4 bases and J by 10 bases, and 14 bases separated the two germline ends. This CDR3 spans 12 amino acids.